The 32 T cell receptor beta chains presented below share a single source sample, sequenced in a study of blood T cell repertoires in COVID-19. Repertoires were generated with immunoSEQ multiplex PCR, while TCRdb's copy carries only in-frame clones and drops some. The sample shows some 100,000 clones, roughly 85% of them seen only once. The sequencing sample was made of PBMCs or T cells enriched from blood (not recorded which). These TCRs come from a woman aged 45-65 years who had recovered from COVID-19.

This clone was seen a handful of times. The gene calls are TRBV3-1 (or the pseudogene TRBV3-2) and TRBJ2-5, with 13 positions matching TRBD2. Trimming at V came to 6 bases and at J to 3 bases, leaving 4 bases not matched to a gene. The CDR3 contains 15 residues. Germline CDR1 and CDR2: LGHDT and YNNKEL (reference sequence). CDR3 sequence reads: CASSPLAGGEETQYF. For the CDR3, the DNA is TGTGCCAGCAGTCCACTAGCGGGGGGGGAAGAGACCCAGTACTTC.

The rearrangement links TRBV7-3 to TRBJ2-1, with a possible D match to TRBD1 (5 bases). CDR1 is SGHTA, CDR2 FQGTGA, per germline. Trimming removed 5 bases at V and 6 bases at J, with 11 bases between. CDR3 size: 13 residues. The CDR3 reads CASSPGRANEQFF. CDR3 coding DNA: TGTGCCAGCAGCCCCGGCAGGGCCAATGAGCAGTTCTTC.

This clone was detected only a few times. The rearrangement uses TRBV18 and TRBJ1-2; D might be TRBD1 (6 bases). Germline CDR1 KGHSH, CDR2 LQKENI. V shed 3 bases and J shed 3 bases, with 8 bases lying between them. The CDR3 extends over 13 amino acids. The chain's CDR3 is CASSPEGDYGYTF. In nucleotides, the CDR3 is TGTGCCAGCTCACCTGAGGGGGACTATGGCTACACCTTC.

This clone appeared a few times. The V gene is TRBV28, the J gene TRBJ1-6; D gene unclear. The V gene's germline CDR1 is MDHEN and CDR2 SYDVKM. The V and J ends lost 8 bases and 6 bases respectively, with 14 bases between them. This CDR3 has 14 amino acids. The CDR3 DNA follows: TGTGCCAGCGGACGGGAAATGGGTAATTCACCCCTCCACTTT. It codes for CASGREMGNSPLHF.

The V call is TRBV18, the J call TRBJ2-5; no firm D call. With 2 bases removed from V and 3 bases from J, the gap between germline ends came to 4 bases. This CDR3 has 12 residues. Germline CDR1 and CDR2: KGHSH and LQKENI. The CDR3 is CASSPAEETQYF. The CDR3 DNA is TGTGCCAGCTCACCAGCGGAAGAGACCCAGTACTTC. Using reference TRBV18 and TRBJ2-5 for the parts outside the CDR3, the full variable domain is NAGVMQNPRHLVRRRGQEARLRCSPMKGHSHVYWYRQLPEEGLKFMVYLQKENIIDESGMPKERFSAEFPKEGPSILRIQQVVRGDSAAYFCASSPAEETQYFGPGTRLLVL.

The rearrangement joins TRBV6-1 to TRBJ2-7; D possibly corresponds to TRBD1 (6 bases). V was cut by 3 bases and J by 1 base, with 10 bases left in between. Germline loops: CDR1 MNHNS, CDR2 SASEGT. This CDR3 is built from 14 residues. The CDR3 sequence is CASSDNTGSYEQYF. CDR3 nucleotides: TGTGCCAGCAGTGATAATACAGGGTCCTACGAGCAGTACTTC.

This clone was counted only a few times. The CDR3 nucleotides read TGTGCCAGCAGCCTGTCCAGGACAGGGGCTTTGTGGGGCAATCAGCCCCAGCATTTT. This codes for CASSLSRTGALWGNQPQHF. The J gene is TRBJ1-5, the V gene TRBV7-9; 9 bases fit TRBD1. Germline loops: CDR1 SEHNR, CDR2 FQNEAQ (reference sequence). The CDR3 is 19 residues long. V shed 5 bases, J shed 2 bases, and the junction held 16 bases outside the gene matches.

The chain has TRBV12-3 or TRBV12-4 and TRBJ1-5; TRBD1 is a possible D gene (6 bases). This CDR3 is built from 12 residues. The germline V and J ends were trimmed by 4 bases and 9 bases, with 10 bases remaining between them. The CDR3 reads CASSSGTTPQHF. CDR3 DNA: TGTGCCAGCAGTTCCGGGACAACGCCCCAGCATTTT.

This clone was observed a few times. The chain is built from TRBV7-9 and TRBJ2-7; D remains ambiguous. CDR3 length: 15 residues. CDR1 SEHNR and CDR2 FQNEAQ come from the germline V gene (reference sequence). Between the trimmed V and J ends, which lost 6 bases and 12 bases, there was a span of 27 bases. DNA of the CDR3: TGTGCCAGCAGGCACTGGTCGGCGGAAGAGAGTTCAACGTACTTC. Its translation: CASRHWSAEESSTYF.

The chain joins TRBV6-6 to TRBJ1-5; TRBD1 matches at 11 bases. The CDR3 spans 16 residues. V gave up 3 bases and J gave up 6 bases; unmatched junction bases: 7. Germline V CDR1 and CDR2: MNHNY, SVGAGI (reference sequence). This chain's CDR3 is CASSYAMGQGGQPQHF. The CDR3 DNA reads TGTGCCAGCAGTTATGCGATGGGACAGGGGGGTCAGCCCCAGCATTTT.

Written as DNA, the CDR3 is TGTGCCCATAAGGACAGCCGCTCCTACGAGCAGTACTTC. This encodes CAHKDSRSYEQYF. This chain links TRBV19 with TRBJ2-7; D is perhaps TRBD1 (6 bases). Germline-derived CDR1 and CDR2 are LNHDA and SQIVND (reference sequence). V lost 11 bases and J lost 0, with 14 bases in between. CDR3 length: 13 residues. Combining the CDR3 with reference TRBV19 and TRBJ2-7 gives the whole variable domain DGGITQSPKYLFRKEGQNVTLSCEQNLNHDAMYWYRQDPGQGLRLIYYSQIVNDFQKGDIAEGYSVSREKKESFPLTVTSAQKNPTAFYLCAHKDSRSYEQYFGPGTRLTVT.

V usage is TRBV7-8 and J usage is TRBJ1-6; D is possibly TRBD1 (5 bases). V dropped 4 bases and J dropped 0 bases, with 16 bases sitting between them. This CDR3 spans 18 amino acids. Germline-derived CDR1 and CDR2 are SGHVS and FQNEAQ. CDR3 residues: CASSYRQPTSSYNSPLHF. DNA of the CDR3: TGTGCCAGCAGCTACAGACAGCCCACAAGCTCCTATAATTCACCCCTCCACTTT.

The rearrangement links TRBV21-1 to TRBJ2-1; the table's D call, TRBD1, has no DNA check behind it. TRBV21-1 is a known pseudogene. This CDR3 comprises 18 residues. The CDR3 here is CASSNSLTNTGSYNEQFF. The CDR3 bases are TGTGCCAGCAGCAACTCTTTAACTAATACAGGGTCCTACAATGAGCAGTTCTTC.

The chain is built from TRBV7-9 and TRBJ1-1; possible D gene TRBD1, 6 bases. V was cut by 5 bases and J by 0 bases, with 16 bases left in between. Germline CDR1 is SEHNR and CDR2 is FQNEAQ (reference sequence). This CDR3 comprises 16 residues. CDR3 nucleotides: TGTGCCAGCAGCGCTAAATGGGGGCAGCTGAACACTGAAGCTTTCTTT. This translates into CASSAKWGQLNTEAFF.

This clone was picked up one time. The chain carries TRBV3-1 (or the pseudogene TRBV3-2) and TRBJ2-3; perhaps TRBD1 as D (5 bases). Trimming left V 3 bases short and J 1 base short, with 14 bases between. Germline values: CDR1 LGHDT, CDR2 YNNKEL (reference sequence). The CDR3 covers 16 residues. CDR3 DNA sequence: TGTGCCAGCAGCCAGCGACAGCCTTCGGGCACAGATACGCAGTATTTT. This translates into CASSQRQPSGTDTQYF.

The rearrangement joins TRBV29-1 to TRBJ2-5; 9 nucleotides match TRBD1. The CDR3 is 14 residues long. Germline assignment: CDR1 SQVTM and CDR2 ANQGSEA. Germline trimming cut 5 bases from V and 5 bases from J; bases unmatched to any gene: 9. CDR3 in DNA: TGCAGCGTTCAAGGACAGGGGAGTTGGGAGACCCAGTACTTC. It yields the protein CSVQGQGSWETQYF.

The CDR3 protein is CASKRGEGHQPQHF. The CDR3, as DNA: TGTGCCAGCAAACGCGGGGAAGGTCATCAGCCCCAGCATTTT. V is TRBV2 and J is TRBJ1-5; D unresolved. V was cut by 7 bases and J by 5 bases, with 15 bases left in between. Germline-derived CDR1 and CDR2 are SNHLY and FYNNEI. The CDR3 consists of 14 residues.

The chain carries TRBV6-2 or TRBV6-3 and TRBJ1-2; D remains unclear. V gave up 0 bases and J gave up 4 bases, with 6 bases separating them. The CDR3 consists of 13 residues. Germline values: CDR1 MNHEY, CDR2 SVGEGT. CDR3 DNA: TGTGCCAGCAGTTACTCGGCGGGCTATGGCTACACCTTC. It specifies CASSYSAGYGYTF.

This chain connects TRBV29-1 to TRBJ1-2; TRBD1 matches at 8 bases. The germline V gene encodes CDR1 SQVTM and CDR2 ANQGSEA. The V segment lost 3 bases and the J segment 3 bases; nucleotides outside the gene matches: 6. This CDR3 is built from 14 residues. The CDR3 reads CSVDRQGIDYGYTF. The CDR3 coding sequence is TGCAGCGTTGACCGACAGGGGATAGACTATGGCTACACCTTC.

Only one count was recorded for this clone. V usage is TRBV5-1 and J usage is TRBJ1-5, with unresolved D. The germline V and J ends were trimmed by 0 bases and 5 bases, with 12 bases remaining between them. Per the germline V gene, CDR1 is SGHRS and CDR2 is YFSETQ. CDR3 length equals 15 residues. CDR3 coding DNA: TGCGCCAGCAGCTTGGTACCAGGATCCCATCAGCCCCAGCATTTT. Protein product: CASSLVPGSHQPQHF.

The CDR3: CASSLIAESEQFF. The CDR3 nucleotides read TGTGCCAGCAGCCTAATAGCGGAATCCGAGCAGTTCTTC. The chain is built from TRBV7-2 and TRBJ2-1; D is perhaps TRBD2 (6 bases). CDR1 and CDR2 (germline): SGHTA, FQGNSA. The CDR3 sequence is 13 residues long. The V end was cut by 5 bases, the J end by 10 bases, with 15 bases between.

V gene TRBV3-1 (or the pseudogene TRBV3-2) combines with J gene TRBJ1-3; perhaps TRBD1 as D (5 bases). CDR1 and CDR2 from the germline V gene are LGHDT and YNNKEL (reference sequence). V was pared by 5 bases and J by 2 bases, with 16 bases between. The CDR3 is made up of 16 amino acids. CDR3 region: CASSFMPQGTGNTIYF. DNA for the CDR3: TGTGCCAGCAGCTTTATGCCCCAGGGAACTGGAAACACCATATATTTT.

This chain joins TRBV5-1 and TRBJ2-3; 10 bases fit TRBD2. CDR3 size: 16 residues. The V segment lost 0 bases and the J segment 6 bases; nucleotides outside the gene matches: 7. Germline CDR1 SGHRS, CDR2 YFSETQ. CDR3 sequence (DNA): TGCGCCAGCAGCTTGGTCGCTAGCGGGAGTGGGGATACGCAGTATTTT. As protein: CASSLVASGSGDTQYF. Full variable domain (outside the CDR3, taken from reference TRBV5-1 and TRBJ2-3): KAGVTQTPRYLIKTRGQQVTLSCSPISGHRSVSWYQQTPGQGLQFLFEYFSETQRNKGNFPGRFSGRQFSNSRSEMNVSTLELGDSALYLCASSLVASGSGDTQYFGPGTRLTVL.

This clone was recorded once. The chain links TRBV13 to TRBJ2-3; no reliable D call. Germline V gene data show CDR1 as PRHDT and CDR2 as FYEKMQ (reference sequence). The CDR3 is 15 amino acids. V was trimmed by 3 bases and J by 1 base, leaving 11 bases between them. The CDR3 loop is CASSFPGPGTDTQYF. In DNA, the CDR3 is TGTGCCAGCAGCTTCCCTGGGCCCGGCACAGATACGCAGTATTTT.

The chain carries TRBV5-5 and TRBJ1-1, with D unclear. The CDR3 loop spans 14 amino acids. CDR1 and CDR2 from the germline V gene are SGHKS and YYEKEE (reference sequence). Trimming took off 1 base at V and 1 base at J, with 8 bases between the two ends. CDR3 sequence (DNA): TGTGCCAGCAGCTTGATACCAGGGAACACTGAAGCTTTCTTT. Amino acids: CASSLIPGNTEAFF.

The chain uses TRBV28 and TRBJ2-3; D is perhaps TRBD1 (9 bases). CDR3 length equals 21 residues. Germline V gives CDR1 MDHEN, CDR2 SYDVKM. The germline V and J ends were trimmed by 7 bases and 5 bases, with 37 bases remaining between them. The CDR3 protein is CASTGLGNWTGAGLAGDTQYF. CDR3 nucleotides: TGTGCCAGCACGGGGCTCGGAAATTGGACAGGGGCCGGGCTAGCGGGAGATACGCAGTATTTT.

The chain combines TRBV7-2 with TRBJ1-5, with D hard to call. The CDR3 is 13 residues long. Trimming removed 6 bases from V and 12 bases from J, with 18 bases in between. Germline CDR1 is SGHTA and CDR2 is FQGNSA. In DNA, the CDR3 is TGTGCCAGCAGTCCGAGGGCAGATGCAAACCAGCATTTT. Protein: CASSPRADANQHF. Using reference TRBV7-2 and TRBJ1-5 for the parts outside the CDR3, the full variable domain is GAGVSQSPSNKVTEKGKDVELRCDPISGHTALYWYRQSLGQGLEFLIYFQGNSAPDKSGLPSDRFSAERTGGSVSTLTIQRTQQEDSAVYLCASSPRADANQHFGDGTRLSIL.

This chain connects TRBV7-9 to TRBJ1-1; TRBD1 might be the D (5 bases). CDR3 length: 14 residues. Trimming pared 7 bases from V and 3 bases from J, leaving 15 bases between. CDR1 SEHNR and CDR2 FQNEAQ come from the germline V gene (reference sequence). CDR3 nucleotide sequence: TGTGCCAGCACCCTCTCGGGAGGGGACACTGAAGCTTTCTTT. It codes for CASTLSGGDTEAFF.

This chain joins TRBV7-8 and TRBJ1-5; D perhaps matches TRBD1 (6 bases). The CDR3 totals 16 residues. Trimming left V 1 base short and J 7 bases short, with 17 bases between. Germline assignment: CDR1 SGHVS and CDR2 FQNEAQ. CDR3 sequence: CASSLGGRGNGQPQHF. CDR3 DNA sequence: TGTGCCAGCAGCTTAGGGGGGCGGGGGAATGGGCAGCCCCAGCATTTT.

CDR3 protein: CATSDHRPRQTTNEKLFF. The CDR3 DNA is TGTGCCACCAGTGACCACAGACCGAGACAAACAACTAATGAAAAACTGTTTTTT. This rearrangement joins TRBV24-1 to TRBJ1-4; D remains unclear. Per germline, CDR1 KGHDR and CDR2 SFDVKD. The germline V and J ends were trimmed by 4 bases and 0 bases, with 17 bases remaining between them. This CDR3 is built from 18 residues.

J is TRBJ1-3 and V is TRBV11-2; D remains ambiguous. The CDR3 sequence is 12 residues long. Trimming cost V 3 bases and J 3 bases, with 3 bases left between them. Germline V CDR1 and CDR2: SGHAT, FQNNGV. Here the CDR3 reads CASSFVGNTIYF. The CDR3 nucleotides read TGTGCCAGCAGCTTCGTTGGAAACACCATATATTTT.

The chain recombines TRBV5-1 with TRBJ1-2; 10 nucleotides line up with TRBD1. The CDR3 is 14 residues long. Losses at the gene ends were 2 bases for V and 6 bases for J; bases not matched to a gene: 4. Germline-derived CDR1 and CDR2 are SGHRS and YFSETQ. This CDR3 reads CASSLGTGDNGYTF. The CDR3, as DNA: TGCGCCAGCAGCTTAGGGACAGGGGACAATGGCTACACCTTC.